The source of this TCR beta chain is a study of cytomegalovirus exposure and HLA in healthy donors. In the study overall: The same platform was used for the roughly 130 validation repertoires as for the approximately 610 first-cohort repertoires, as reported in a later analysis.

V lost 7 bases and J lost 0, with 13 bases in between. The CDR3 extends over 15 amino acids. Germline CDR1 MNHNS, CDR2 SASEGT. Repertoires were generated with immunoSEQ multiplex PCR, while TCRdb's copy carries only in-frame clones and drops some. This sample has fewer than 200,000 clones, with 65% to 90% found just once. The sample taken for sequencing was PBMCs. V and J are TRBV6-1 and TRBJ1-3, with D possibly matching TRBD1 (6 bases). The clonotype was recovered from a woman younger than 30 in good health and CMV-seronegative. The CDR3 bases are TGTGCCAGCACTCGGGGGGGCGACTCTGGAAACACCATATATTTT. Encoded protein: CASTRGGDSGNTIYF.